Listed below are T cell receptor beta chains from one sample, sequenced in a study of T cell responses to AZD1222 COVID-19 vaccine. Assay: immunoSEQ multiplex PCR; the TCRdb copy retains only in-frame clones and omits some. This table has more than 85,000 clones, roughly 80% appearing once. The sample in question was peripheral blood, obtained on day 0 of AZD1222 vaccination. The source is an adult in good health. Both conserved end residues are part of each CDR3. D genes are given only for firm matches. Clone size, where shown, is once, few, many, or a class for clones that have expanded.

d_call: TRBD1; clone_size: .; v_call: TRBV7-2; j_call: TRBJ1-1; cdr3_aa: CASSPGTGQTEAFF; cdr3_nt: TGTGCCAGCAGCCCCGGGACAGGGCAGACTGAAGCTTTCTTT
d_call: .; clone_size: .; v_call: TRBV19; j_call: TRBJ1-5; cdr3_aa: CASSIWGGSNQPQHF; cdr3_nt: TGTGCCAGTAGTATATGGGGAGGGAGCAATCAGCCCCAGCATTTT
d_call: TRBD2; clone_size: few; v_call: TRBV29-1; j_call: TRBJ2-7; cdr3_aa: CSVVLAGDMSYEQYF; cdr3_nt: TGCAGCGTGGTGCTAGCGGGAGATATGTCGTACGAGCAGTACTTC
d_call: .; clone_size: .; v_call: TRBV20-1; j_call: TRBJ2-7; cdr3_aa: CSPGSSYEQYF; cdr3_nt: TGCAGTCCTGGCAGCTCCTACGAGCAGTACTTC
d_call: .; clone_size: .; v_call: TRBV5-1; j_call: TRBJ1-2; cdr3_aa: CASSLGDDYGYTF; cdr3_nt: TGCGCCAGCAGCTTGGGAGACGACTATGGCTACACCTTC
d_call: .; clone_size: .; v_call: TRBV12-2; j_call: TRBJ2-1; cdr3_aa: CASRLSFRHNEQFF; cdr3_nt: TGTGCAAGTCGCTTATCGTTCCGTCACAATGAGCAGTTCTTC
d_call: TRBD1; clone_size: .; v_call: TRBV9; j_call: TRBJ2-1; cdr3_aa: CASSVSTTGGYNEQFF; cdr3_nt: TGTGCCAGCAGCGTATCTACGACAGGGGGGTACAATGAGCAGTTCTTC
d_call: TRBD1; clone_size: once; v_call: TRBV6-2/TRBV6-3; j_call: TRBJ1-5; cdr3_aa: CASSQGGNQPQHF; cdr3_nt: TGTGCCAGCAGTCAGGGGGGCAATCAGCCCCAGCATTTT
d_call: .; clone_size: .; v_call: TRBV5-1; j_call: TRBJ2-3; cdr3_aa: CASRLGGTDTQYF; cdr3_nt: TGCGCCAGCAGACTGGGAGGCACAGATACGCAGTATTTT
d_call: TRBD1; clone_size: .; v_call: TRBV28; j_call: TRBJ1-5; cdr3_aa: CASSSGGQISNQPQHF; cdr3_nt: TGTGCCAGCAGTTCAGGGGGACAGATTAGCAATCAGCCCCAGCATTTT
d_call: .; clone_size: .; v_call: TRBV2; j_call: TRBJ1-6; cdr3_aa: CASSAFNSPLHF; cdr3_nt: TGTGCCAGCAGTGCGTTTAATTCACCCCTCCACTTT
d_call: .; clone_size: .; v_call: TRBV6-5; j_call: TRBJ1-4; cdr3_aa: CASMGRATNEKLFF; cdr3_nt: TGTGCCAGCATGGGGCGTGCAACTAATGAAAAACTGTTTTTT
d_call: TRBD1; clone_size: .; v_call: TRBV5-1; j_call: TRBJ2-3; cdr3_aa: CASSPDRGADTQYF; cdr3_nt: TGCGCCAGCAGCCCGGACAGGGGAGCAGATACGCAGTATTTT
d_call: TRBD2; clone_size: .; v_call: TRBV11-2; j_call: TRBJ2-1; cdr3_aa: CASGRGWQLDEQFF; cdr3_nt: TGTGCCAGCGGGCGGGGGTGGCAGTTGGATGAGCAGTTCTTC
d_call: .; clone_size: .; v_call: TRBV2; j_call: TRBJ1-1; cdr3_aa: CASSEQGLNTEAFF; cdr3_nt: TGTGCCAGCAGTGAACAGGGACTGAACACTGAAGCTTTCTTT